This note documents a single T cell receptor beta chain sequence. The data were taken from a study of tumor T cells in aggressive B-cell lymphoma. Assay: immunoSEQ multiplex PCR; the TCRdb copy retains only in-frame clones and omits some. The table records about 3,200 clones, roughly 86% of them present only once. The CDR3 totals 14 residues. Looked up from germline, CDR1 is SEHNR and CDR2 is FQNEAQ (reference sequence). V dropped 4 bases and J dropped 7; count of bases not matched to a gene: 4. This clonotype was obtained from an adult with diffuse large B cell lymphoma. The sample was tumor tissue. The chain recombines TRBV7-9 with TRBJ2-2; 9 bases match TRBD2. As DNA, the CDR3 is TGTGCCAGCAGCTGGCTAGCGGGGATCGGGGAGCTGTTTTTT. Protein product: CASSWLAGIGELFF.